Following are 29 T cell receptor beta chains from one sample sequenced in a study of cytomegalovirus exposure and HLA in healthy donors. PCR was performed using 60 Vbeta and 13 Jbeta primers. This table comes from immunoSEQ multiplex PCR, and its TCRdb copy is limited to in-frame clones, with some not included. The sample has some 130,000 clones, about 66% seen once; the top ten hold 1.6%. The specimen sequenced was PBMCs. The receptors come from a man aged 25-45 years in good health and CMV-seropositive.

This CDR3 reads CASSQDLANTEAFF. The DNA of the CDR3 is TGCGCCAGCAGCCAAGACCTAGCGAACACTGAAGCTTTCTTT. The V gene is TRBV4-1, the J gene TRBJ1-1; no definite D call. The CDR3 covers 14 residues. Germline assignment: CDR1 MGHRA and CDR2 YSYEKL. Trimming shortened V by 0 bases and J by 1 base, and 6 bases separated the two germline ends.

V and J are TRBV28 and TRBJ2-3; D remains unclear. V shed 3 bases and J shed 8 bases, with 9 bases lying between them. Germline-derived CDR1 and CDR2 are MDHEN and SYDVKM. CDR3 length: 12 amino acids. CDR3 DNA: TGTGCCAGCAGTTTTTTGGCTAGTACGCAGTATTTT. Translation gives CASSFLASTQYF.

Only one count was recorded for this clone. The genes are TRBV19 and TRBJ2-3; TRBD1 matches at 7 bases. CDR3 length: 17 amino acids. Losses at the gene ends were 5 bases for V and 3 bases for J; bases not matched to a gene: 14. Germline CDR1 is LNHDA and CDR2 is SQIVND (reference sequence). In nucleotides, the CDR3 is TGTGCCAGTAGTGCGCCCCGGACAGGTAGAGGGACAGATACGCAGTATTTT. Translating gives CASSAPRTGRGTDTQYF.

The J gene is TRBJ2-2, the V gene TRBV13, with 8 bases fitting TRBD1. Losses at the gene ends were 4 bases for V and 4 bases for J; bases not matched to a gene: 5. Germline assignment: CDR1 PRHDT and CDR2 FYEKMQ (reference sequence). This CDR3 contains 15 residues. The DNA for the CDR3 is TGTGCCAGCAGCTCATGGACAGGGAGCACCGGGGAGCTGTTTTTT. It translates to CASSSWTGSTGELFF.

The chain joins TRBV14 to TRBJ2-4; a weak D match, TRBD2 (6 bases). The V gene lost 4 bases and the J gene lost 12 bases, with 16 bases spanning the gap. Per germline, CDR1 SGHDN and CDR2 FVKESK. The CDR3 loop spans 13 amino acids. The CDR3 DNA is TGTGCCAGCAGCCTTTCCCCGGGACTCACTCAGTACTTC. It is translated as CASSLSPGLTQYF.

J is TRBJ2-1 and V is TRBV5-1; 8 bases agree with TRBD1. The V and J ends lost 5 bases and 2 bases, in that order; junction bases with no gene match: 6. The CDR3 is made up of 15 amino acids. Germline V gene sequence: CDR1 SGHRS, CDR2 YFSETQ. CDR3 DNA: TGCGCCAGCAGAGGCACAGGGGGAACCTACAATGAGCAGTTCTTC. Its translation: CASRGTGGTYNEQFF.

V gene TRBV28 combines with J gene TRBJ2-7; D gene uncertain. Germline V gene lookup returns CDR1 MDHEN and CDR2 SYDVKM. The V end was cut by 7 bases, the J end by 5 bases, with 21 bases between. The CDR3 totals 15 residues. Here the CDR3 DNA reads TGTGCCAGCAATAACTCGGAGCCTGCTAAAAACGAGCAGTACTTC. Translated, it gives CASNNSEPAKNEQYF.

CDR3 sequence reads: CASRGDFYEQYF. CDR3 coding DNA: TGTGCCAGCAGGGGGGACTTTTACGAGCAGTACTTC. This chain links TRBV2 with TRBJ2-7; D may be TRBD2 (6 bases). CDR1 is SNHLY, CDR2 FYNNEI, per germline. V shed 6 bases and J shed 4 bases, with 10 bases lying between them. This CDR3 region has 12 residues.

The chain has TRBV19 and TRBJ2-5, with D perhaps matching TRBD2 (7 bases). Germline CDR1 LNHDA, CDR2 SQIVND (reference sequence). There are 18 residues in the CDR3. The V gene lost 4 bases and the J gene lost 5 bases, with 26 bases spanning the gap. The CDR3 here is CASSRGGSGHKMWETQYF. DNA of the CDR3: TGTGCCAGTAGTAGGGGGGGGTCGGGACACAAGATGTGGGAGACCCAGTACTTC.

This clone was counted a single time. This chain connects TRBV7-2 to TRBJ2-4; D may be TRBD2 (5 bases). The germline V gene encodes CDR1 SGHTA and CDR2 FQGNSA. The CDR3 spans 15 residues. V was shortened by 5 bases and J by 3 bases, with 14 bases between the two germline ends. CDR3 bases: TGTGCCAGCAGCAATGAGCGGAGCGACAAAAACATTCAGTACTTC. It specifies CASSNERSDKNIQYF. Using reference TRBV7-2 and TRBJ2-4 for the parts outside the CDR3, the full variable domain is GAGVSQSPSNKVTEKGKDVELRCDPISGHTALYWYRQSLGQGLEFLIYFQGNSAPDKSGLPSDRFSAERTGGSVSTLTIQRTQQEDSAVYLCASSNERSDKNIQYFGAGTRLSVL.

This chain connects TRBV5-1 to TRBJ1-2, with D hard to call. V lost 0 bases and J 0 bases, leaving 12 bases between the germline ends. Germline CDR1 is SGHRS and CDR2 is YFSETQ. This CDR3 spans 16 amino acids. CDR3: CASSLGETGANYGYTF. The DNA for the CDR3 is TGCGCCAGCAGCTTGGGGGAGACGGGTGCTAACTATGGCTACACCTTC.

This clone was recorded once. The CDR3 nucleotides are TGTGCCAGCAGTTTGCAGGGGCAGGACAATCAGCCCCAGCATTTT. Translation gives CASSLQGQDNQPQHF. V and J are TRBV27 and TRBJ1-5, with a weak D call TRBD1 (6 bases). The V gene's germline CDR1 is MNHEY and CDR2 SMNVEV (reference sequence). Trimming left V 3 bases short and J 3 bases short, with 12 bases between. This CDR3 has 15 amino acids.

The V and J genes are TRBV6-5 and TRBJ2-1, with 8 bases aligning to TRBD2. J gave up 5 bases and V 6 bases, and 6 bases lay outside the gene matches. This CDR3 has 14 amino acids. Germline V gene data show CDR1 as MNHEY and CDR2 as SVGAGI. The CDR3 sequence is CASRGSGEDNEQFF. DNA for the CDR3: TGTGCCAGCAGGGGTAGCGGGGAAGACAATGAGCAGTTCTTC.

This rearrangement joins TRBV19 to TRBJ1-2; 9 bases fit TRBD1. The CDR3 totals 19 residues. The ends lost 4 bases at V and 3 bases at J; junction bases unmatched: 18. Germline V lookup: CDR1 LNHDA, CDR2 SQIVND (reference sequence). The DNA of the CDR3 is TGTGCCAGTAGTACCTTGTCCGGGACAGGGCCCGCCGGGGACTATGGCTACACCTTC. It translates to CASSTLSGTGPAGDYGYTF.

DNA of the CDR3: TGTGCCAGCAGCTTGGGGCGTAGGAACACCGGGGAGCTGTTTTTT. Protein sequence: CASSLGRRNTGELFF. V usage is TRBV11-2 and J usage is TRBJ2-2, with D possibly matching TRBD1 (5 bases). The germline V gene encodes CDR1 SGHAT and CDR2 FQNNGV. V lost 3 bases and J 1 base, leaving 9 bases between the germline ends. The CDR3 covers 15 residues.

The chain employs TRBV2 and TRBJ2-5, with D perhaps matching TRBD2 (6 bases). Germline-derived CDR1 and CDR2 are SNHLY and FYNNEI. Trimming cost V 4 bases and J 2 bases, with 11 bases left between them. The CDR3 length is 14 residues. The CDR3 spells CASSGLRGQETQYF. The CDR3 nucleotides are TGTGCCAGCAGTGGGTTGCGGGGTCAAGAGACCCAGTACTTC.

The CDR3 DNA reads TGCGCCAGCAGTCAATCCCGGGACAGGGGGCAGGTAAAACTGTTTTTT. Translated, it gives CASSQSRDRGQVKLFF. The rearrangement uses TRBV23-1 and TRBJ1-4; 12 bases are a match to TRBD1. TRBV23-1 is an ORF, and what it does is uncertain. The CDR3 consists of 16 residues. V shed 0 bases, J shed 10 bases, and the junction held 6 bases outside the gene matches.

As to this clone: The sample carries other DNA sequences with the same CDR3. The genes are TRBV5-1 and TRBJ1-1; D not certain. With 5 bases removed from V and 0 bases from J, the gap between germline ends came to 11 bases. Germline V lookup: CDR1 SGHRS, CDR2 YFSETQ. The CDR3 spans 14 residues. The CDR3 protein is CASSTGNMNTEAFF. CDR3 bases: TGCGCCAGCAGTACCGGGAACATGAACACTGAAGCTTTCTTT.

This clone occurred a few times. The chain combines TRBV6-5 with TRBJ1-1; D might be TRBD1 (5 bases). This CDR3 is built from 14 residues. The V gene's germline CDR1 is MNHEY and CDR2 SVGAGI. The ends were cut back, 4 bases at V and 8 bases at J, with 17 bases in the middle. CDR3 loop: CASSFVRAGQEAFF. The CDR3 DNA sequence: TGTGCCAGCAGTTTCGTTAGGGCAGGGCAAGAAGCTTTCTTT.

V is TRBV7-9 and J is TRBJ2-7; 10 nucleotides match TRBD1. Germline CDR1 reads SEHNR; CDR2 reads FQNEAQ (reference sequence). Trimming removed 4 bases from V and 2 bases from J; junction bases left unmatched: 14. This CDR3 has 18 residues. CDR3 amino acids: CASSSTGGWAPSAYEQYF. CDR3 DNA: TGTGCCAGCAGCTCGACAGGGGGCTGGGCCCCCTCGGCCTACGAGCAGTACTTC.

The chain has TRBV7-9 and TRBJ2-5; 14 bases are shared with TRBD2. The CDR3 has 16 residues. Germline-derived CDR1 and CDR2 are SEHNR and FQNEAQ (reference sequence). V gave up 5 bases and J gave up 5 bases; unmatched junction bases: 7. The CDR3 spells CASSPKGLAGDETQYF. DNA for the CDR3: TGTGCCAGCAGCCCCAAGGGACTAGCGGGAGATGAGACCCAGTACTTC.

J is TRBJ2-5 and V is TRBV5-1; a possible D gene is TRBD1 (5 bases). The CDR3 covers 15 residues. Germline V lookup: CDR1 SGHRS, CDR2 YFSETQ. V lost 0 bases, J lost 5 bases, and 14 bases lay in between. The CDR3 region has the DNA TGCGCCAGCAGCTTGGGCGTGGGGCAGATGGAGACCCAGTACTTC. This encodes CASSLGVGQMETQYF.

The DNA of the CDR3 is TGTGCCAGCAGCTTATATTACCAAGAGACCCAGTACTTC. Its translation is CASSLYYQETQYF. The chain links TRBV11-3 to TRBJ2-5; D unclear. The length of the CDR3 is 13 residues. The germline V gene encodes CDR1 SGHNT and CDR2 YENEEA. Deletions cut 2 bases from V and 0 bases from J, with 4 bases between.

V usage is TRBV7-2 and J usage is TRBJ2-1; the match to TRBD2 covers 8 bases. This CDR3 region has 15 residues. Germline V CDR1 and CDR2: SGHTA, FQGNSA. Trimming removed 4 bases from V and 2 bases from J; junction bases left unmatched: 4. The CDR3 DNA is TGTGCCAGCAGCTCAAGCGGGAGTCCCTACAATGAGCAGTTCTTC. Translating gives CASSSSGSPYNEQFF.

This clone turned up a few times. The chain recombines TRBV29-1 with TRBJ2-1; D might be TRBD2 (6 bases). Germline CDR1 reads SQVTM; CDR2 reads ANQGSEA. V lost 3 bases and J lost 8, with 17 bases in between. This CDR3 region has 14 residues. CDR3 protein: CSVEVGSGAHEQFF. For the CDR3, the DNA is TGCAGCGTTGAGGTTGGTAGCGGTGCCCATGAGCAGTTCTTC.

In regard to this clone: Other DNA sequences in this specimen translate into the identical CDR3. V and J are TRBV6-5 and TRBJ2-5; maybe TRBD2 (6 bases). The CDR3 sequence is 13 residues long. Germline V gives CDR1 MNHEY, CDR2 SVGAGI. The ends were cut back, 2 bases at V and 9 bases at J, with 13 bases in the middle. The CDR3 DNA is TGTGCCAGCAGTTACATAGGGACTGACGCCCAGTACTTC. Translation gives CASSYIGTDAQYF.

This chain connects TRBV28 to TRBJ1-5; the D is unclear. The germline V gene has CDR1 MDHEN and CDR2 SYDVKM. V was shortened by 2 bases and J by 8 bases, with 7 bases between the two germline ends. The CDR3 is made up of 12 amino acids. Here the CDR3 DNA reads TGTGCCAGCAGTTTAACGCAGGAGCCCCAGCATTTT. It translates to CASSLTQEPQHF.

The table lists this clone with a few counts. The chain joins TRBV29-1 to TRBJ1-4; possible D gene TRBD1, 5 bases. Trimming stripped 3 bases from V and 6 bases from J, with 11 bases between. Germline CDR1 SQVTM, CDR2 ANQGSEA. This CDR3 comprises 13 residues. This CDR3 reads CSVDGGGDEKLFF. The CDR3 DNA sequence: TGCAGCGTTGACGGGGGAGGTGATGAAAAACTGTTTTTT. Full variable domain (rest looked up from reference TRBV29-1 and TRBJ1-4): SAVISQKPSRDICQRGTSLTIQCQVDSQVTMMFWYRQQPGQSLTLIATANQGSEATYESGFVIDKFPISRPNLTFSTLTVSNMSPEDSSIYLCSVDGGGDEKLFFGSGTQLSVL.

The chain joins TRBV5-4 to TRBJ2-5, with D possibly being TRBD2 (6 bases). The germline V gene has CDR1 SGHNT and CDR2 YYREEE (reference sequence). The V end lost 0 bases, the J end lost 4 bases, and 25 bases lay between the germline ends. CDR3 size: 19 residues. In DNA, the CDR3 is TGTGCCAGCAGCTTGGCCGGGGCGGACTATCAAAATTCGGCAGAGACCCAGTACTTC. This codes for CASSLAGADYQNSAETQYF.